Listed below are T cell receptor beta chains from one sample, sequenced in a study of OX40 agonist ivuxolimab in advanced cancers. Produced via immunoSEQ multiplex PCR; TCRdb's table is partial and in-frame only. The table shows approximately 10,000 clones, with around 74% occurring only once. Sequencing used CD4+ or CD8+ T cells sorted from blood, obtained in a trial of the OX40 agonist ivuxolimab. Source of these receptors: an adult with an advanced solid tumor such as melanoma, head and neck, liver or kidney cancer. Both conserved end residues are part of each CDR3. The D gene is left open where the match is weak. For some rows the clone size is stated as once, few or many, or as a class when expanded; others skip it.

TGTGCCAGCAGACTACAGGGACCCCCCTACAATGAGCAGTTCTTC	CASRLQGPPYNEQFF	TRBJ2-1	15	.	TRBV28	.
TGTGCCAGCAGCCCCCGGAGGGGCCGGAGCTCCTACAATGAGCAGTTCTTC	CASSPRRGRSSYNEQFF	TRBJ2-1	17	.	TRBV7-9	.
TGCAGCGTTGTTCCCCTGACACCGGGCTACACCTTC	CSVVPLTPGYTF	TRBJ1-2	12	.	TRBV29-1	.
TGTGCCAGCAGTTTCCTACAGAGGGAGCAGTTCTTC	CASSFLQREQFF	TRBJ2-1	12	.	TRBV27	.
TGTGCCAGCCGATTCGGGGTCTTGAGGTCTGAAGCTTTCTTT	CASRFGVLRSEAFF	TRBJ1-1	14	few	TRBV19	.
TGTGCCAGCAGTTTAGTAACTAGCGGGAGGTCATACAATGAGCAGTTCTTC	CASSLVTSGRSYNEQFF	TRBJ2-1	17	.	TRBV27	TRBD2
TGTGCCAGCAGTGGTGGCACTAGCGGGAGACTAACCGGGGAGCTGTTTTTT	CASSGGTSGRLTGELFF	TRBJ2-2	17	few	TRBV2	TRBD2
TGTGCCAGCAGCCCACAGGGGAGGATGAATTTTGGCTACACCTTC	CASSPQGRMNFGYTF	TRBJ1-2	15	.	TRBV6-5	TRBD1
TGTGCCAGCAGCTTTCGCGACAGGGGGCTGGGTGGAAACACCATATATTTT	CASSFRDRGLGGNTIYF	TRBJ1-3	17	.	TRBV7-9	TRBD1
TGTGCCAGCAGTGACAGCTACGAGCAGTACTTC	CASSDSYEQYF	TRBJ2-7	11	.	TRBV25-1	.
TGTGCCAGCAGCTCTCGGGACAGGGAGAACACTGAAGCTTTCTTT	CASSSRDRENTEAFF	TRBJ1-1	15	.	TRBV7-8	TRBD1
TGCGCCAGCTATAGACAGGGGGAGGCTGAAGCTTTCTTT	CASYRQGEAEAFF	TRBJ1-1	13	.	TRBV10-1	TRBD1
TGTGCCAGCAGAATTAGCTACGAGCAGTACTTC	CASRISYEQYF	TRBJ2-7	11	.	TRBV6-8	.
TGTGCCAGCAGCCTCAACACCTACGAGCAGTACTTC	CASSLNTYEQYF	TRBJ2-7	12	few	TRBV28	.
TGTGCTAGCAGTGCGGAGGGGCGCGGGGAGCTGTTTTTT	CASSAEGRGELFF	TRBJ2-2	13	.	TRBV7-7	.
TGTGCCAGCAGCTCCCGGAGGGGTATGAACACTGAAGCTTTCTTT	CASSSRRGMNTEAFF	TRBJ1-1	15	.	TRBV7-6	.
TGTGCCAGCAGACCCGGGACCTCGAATGAAAAACTGTTTTTT	CASRPGTSNEKLFF	TRBJ1-4	14	.	TRBV27	.
TGTGCCAGCAGGGGCAGGGGGGCTTCACCCCTCCACTTT	CASRGRGASPLHF	TRBJ1-6	13	.	TRBV27	TRBD1
TGTGCCAGCAGTTCCCCAGGGGCGTACCAAGAGACCCAGTACTTC	CASSSPGAYQETQYF	TRBJ2-5	15	.	TRBV27	.
TGTGCCAGCAGTTACTCAGGACATTACACTGAAGCTTTCTTT	CASSYSGHYTEAFF	TRBJ1-1	14	.	TRBV6-5	.
TGCGCCAGCAGCTTGGATGGGTACCCGCAGTATTTT	CASSLDGYPQYF	TRBJ2-3	12	.	TRBV5-1	.
TGTGCCTGGAGTGTAGGTTCGGGGACAGCTTCCCACATCCCGTATGGCTACACCTTC	CAWSVGSGTASHIPYGYTF	TRBJ1-2	19	once	TRBV30	TRBD1
TGTGCCGGAGTCGGGGGTAACAATGAGCAGTTCTTC	CAGVGGNNEQFF	TRBJ2-1	12	.	TRBV2	.
TGTGCCAGCCGAAACACCTACGAGCAGTACTTC	CASRNTYEQYF	TRBJ2-7	11	.	TRBV2	.
TGTGCCAGCAGCCACGGGACTAGCGGGATTGAAAAGTATTTT	CASSHGTSGIEKYF	TRBJ2-3	14	few	TRBV28	TRBD2
TGCACCAGCAGCCAAGAACGGGGACTAGCGGGAGGGAGCACAGATACGCAGTATTTT	CTSSQERGLAGGSTDTQYF	TRBJ2-3	19	.	TRBV1	.
TGTGCCAGCAGCTTTCCTAGCGGGAGCTACGAGCAGTACTTC	CASSFPSGSYEQYF	TRBJ2-7	14	.	TRBV11-2	TRBD2
TGCGCCAGCAGCCCGGAAAAGGGAAATGAGCAGTTCTTC	CASSPEKGNEQFF	TRBJ2-1	13	.	TRBV5-1	.
TGTGCCAGCAGTTTGGGGCAAAACTACGAGCAGTACTTC	CASSLGQNYEQYF	TRBJ2-7	13	few	TRBV28	.
TGTGCCAGCAGTTTATCGGACAGGCGGGATCAGCCCCAGCATTTT	CASSLSDRRDQPQHF	TRBJ1-5	15	medium-sized	TRBV27	TRBD1
TGCGCCAGCAGCCAAGACGGAGCGGGAGATCCAGATACGCAGTATTTT	CASSQDGAGDPDTQYF	TRBJ2-3	16	few	TRBV5-5	TRBD2
TGTGCCAGCAGCAACCGGGACAGCCACACTGAAGCTTTCTTT	CASSNRDSHTEAFF	TRBJ1-1	14	.	TRBV7-9	TRBD1
TGCAGCGTTGAGGGACAGGGTGTAGCAGATACGCAGTATTTT	CSVEGQGVADTQYF	TRBJ2-3	14	.	TRBV29-1	TRBD1
TGTGCCAGCAGCTTAGGAGCCTCAAAGCAGTATTTT	CASSLGASKQYF	TRBJ2-3	12	.	TRBV7-9	.
TGTGCCAGCAGCTTTGCTCGCGGGAGTCGGGAGACCCAGTACTTC	CASSFARGSRETQYF	TRBJ2-5	15	.	TRBV11-2	TRBD2
TGTGCCAGTTGCAAGACAGTTGCTAACACTGAAGCTTTCTTT	CASCKTVANTEAFF	TRBJ1-1	14	few	TRBV19	.
TGTGCCAGCAGCAACCCGGACAGACCAAACACTGAAGCTTTCTTT	CASSNPDRPNTEAFF	TRBJ1-1	15	.	TRBV7-6	.
TGTGCCAGCAGCTCAGGGCAGAACACTGAAGCTTTCTTT	CASSSGQNTEAFF	TRBJ1-1	13	once	TRBV7-9	.
TGTGCCAGCAGGAGTGGGAATGAAAAACTGTTTTTT	CASRSGNEKLFF	TRBJ1-4	12	.	TRBV27	.
TGTGCCAGCAGCCCGAGACCAACGGGAGCCCAATACGAGCAGTACTTC	CASSPRPTGAQYEQYF	TRBJ2-7	16	.	TRBV14	.
TGTGCCAGCAGTCAACAGGGCGTTACGCAGTATTTT	CASSQQGVTQYF	TRBJ2-3	12	.	TRBV27	.
TGTGCCAGCAGCTCCACTCAGTACACTGAAGCTTTCTTT	CASSSTQYTEAFF	TRBJ1-1	13	.	TRBV7-9	.
TGTGCCAGCAGACAGGGACAGGCCTACGAGCAGTACTTC	CASRQGQAYEQYF	TRBJ2-7	13	.	TRBV27	TRBD1
TGTGCCAGCAGTGTGTACAGATCCTACGAGCAGTACTTC	CASSVYRSYEQYF	TRBJ2-7	13	.	TRBV6-5	.
TGTGCCAGCAGTTCCACTGGACTAGCGGTAGGGAATGAGCAGTTCTTC	CASSSTGLAVGNEQFF	TRBJ2-1	16	few	TRBV27	TRBD2
TGTGCCAGCAGCGGACAGGGTCGGAATGAGCAGTTCTTC	CASSGQGRNEQFF	TRBJ2-1	13	.	TRBV9	TRBD1
TGTGCCAGCAGTTTAGGCCGGAACTACGAGCAGTACTTC	CASSLGRNYEQYF	TRBJ2-7	13	.	TRBV7-9	.
TGTGCCAGCAGAGACAGGGTAATTGATGGCTACACCTTC	CASRDRVIDGYTF	TRBJ1-2	13	.	TRBV27	TRBD1
TGTGCCAGCAGCGTAGGGCTAGCGGGAGCTGGGGAGGAGCAGTTCTTC	CASSVGLAGAGEEQFF	TRBJ2-1	16	.	TRBV9	TRBD2
TGTGCCAGTAGTTGGGGTGGACGGCACAATGAGCAGTTCTTC	CASSWGGRHNEQFF	TRBJ2-1	14	.	TRBV19	.
TGCGGCGTTGACGATCGGAGCAGGGTTAGGGCTTTCTTT	CGVDDRSRVRAFF	TRBJ1-1	13	.	TRBV29-1	.
TGTGCCAGCAGTTCAGGGGGCAGGACCGGGGAGCTGTTTTTT	CASSSGGRTGELFF	TRBJ2-2	14	.	TRBV6-6	TRBD1
TGTGCCAGCAGTTTATCGGAAAATCAGCCCCAGCATTTT	CASSLSENQPQHF	TRBJ1-5	13	few	TRBV28	.
TGTGCCAGCACCCGGGACTCTTCGCCTAGCACAGATACGCAGTATTTT	CASTRDSSPSTDTQYF	TRBJ2-3	16	.	TRBV7-9	.
TGTGCCAGCAGCTTGGGTGACAGGCTCTATGGCTACACCTTC	CASSLGDRLYGYTF	TRBJ1-2	14	.	TRBV5-4	.
TGTGCCAGCAGTCATGGGACACTGCTCTACGAGCAGTACTTC	CASSHGTLLYEQYF	TRBJ2-7	14	.	TRBV27	.